These 27 T cell receptor beta chains originate from one sample sequenced in a study of blood T cells in healthy people across ages. For the second PCR, which ran for roughly 6 to 12 cycles, a sample-barcoded 5' primer and a J-beta primer mix were used. TCRdb re-derived calls from the 5' RACE reads in MiXCR, one entry per CDR3 protein. The sample includes around 1,900,000 distinct CDR3 sequences, 39% of them seen just once. Sequencing was carried out using blood. These receptor sequences come from a human donor in good health.

The chain employs TRBV29-1 and TRBJ1-1; no definite D call. The CDR3 is 12 amino acids. V was cut by 5 bases and J by 4 bases, with 11 bases left in between. The V gene's germline CDR1 is SQVTM and CDR2 ANQGSEA. Written as DNA, the CDR3 is TGCAGCGTTCTTGGATTCGTCACTGAAGCTTTCTTT. This encodes CSVLGFVTEAFF.

There are a few counts of this clonotype. V is TRBV2 and J is TRBJ2-3; TRBD2 is a possible D gene (5 bases). Germline V gene lookup returns CDR1 SNHLY and CDR2 FYNNEI. Deletions cut 4 bases from V and 2 bases from J, with 16 bases between. The CDR3 totals 16 residues. CDR3 sequence reads: CASSVASPYLTDTQYF. CDR3 coding DNA: TGTGCCAGCAGTGTTGCTAGCCCTTATCTCACAGATACGCAGTATTTT.

V is TRBV12-3 or TRBV12-4 and J is TRBJ1-1; D gene uncertain. The CDR3 has 16 residues. Trimming took 6 bases from V and 0 from J, leaving 17 bases between them. This chain's CDR3 is CASSYEPMIMNTEAFF. The DNA for the CDR3 is TGTGCCAGCAGCTACGAGCCGATGATTATGAACACTGAAGCTTTCTTT.

This sequence joins TRBV4-3 and TRBJ2-5; TRBD2 matches at 14 bases. CDR3 length: 17 residues. The ends lost 0 bases at V and 5 bases at J; junction bases unmatched: 5. Germline assignment: CDR1 LGHNA and CDR2 YSLEER. The CDR3 DNA reads TGCGCCAGCAGCCAAGATAAGACTAGCGGGGGGGCGGAGACCCAGTACTTC. Its protein is CASSQDKTSGGAETQYF.

This clonotype was seen repeatedly, ten times or more. In nucleotides, the CDR3 is TGTGCCAGCAGCTTAGCAGGGGGAGTCCAAGAGACCCAGTACTTC. Encoded protein: CASSLAGGVQETQYF. The genes are TRBV7-9 and TRBJ2-5; a weak D match, TRBD1 (6 bases). With 0 bases removed from V and 1 base from J, the gap between germline ends came to 9 bases. Germline CDR1 and CDR2: SEHNR and FQNEAQ (reference sequence). The length of the CDR3 is 15 residues.

The chain is built from TRBV5-6 and TRBJ2-1; 16 bases agree with TRBD2. Germline V lookup: CDR1 SGHDT, CDR2 YYEEEE. The V and J ends lost 4 bases and 6 bases, in that order; junction bases with no gene match: 4. The CDR3 spans 16 residues. The CDR3 DNA reads TGTGCCAGCAGCGCTGGGACTAGCGGGGGGGCCAATGAGCAGTTCTTC. It codes for CASSAGTSGGANEQFF.

The chain carries TRBV5-1 and TRBJ2-7, with 14 bases matching TRBD2. The V segment lost 4 bases and the J segment 3 bases; nucleotides outside the gene matches: 3. The CDR3 is 15 amino acids. Germline assignment: CDR1 SGHRS and CDR2 YFSETQ. The CDR3 coding sequence is TGCGCCAGCAGCATGGGACTAGCGGGAGACTACGAGCAGTACTTC. Protein sequence: CASSMGLAGDYEQYF. The full variable domain, with the rest looked up from reference TRBV5-1 and TRBJ2-7, is KAGVTQTPRYLIKTRGQQVTLSCSPISGHRSVSWYQQTPGQGLQFLFEYFSETQRNKGNFPGRFSGRQFSNSRSEMNVSTLELGDSALYLCASSMGLAGDYEQYFGPGTRLTVT.

This clonotype was observed a single time. This chain joins TRBV28 and TRBJ1-6, with TRBD1 as a possible D gene (6 bases). CDR1 is MDHEN and CDR2 is SYDVKM in the germline V gene. The V and J ends lost 6 bases and 7 bases respectively, with 16 bases between them. The CDR3 covers 15 residues. CDR3 DNA sequence: TGTGCCAGCAGACCTCAGAACAGGGACAATTCACCCCTCCACTTT. Translated, it gives CASRPQNRDNSPLHF.

This clonotype has only a few counts. This rearrangement joins TRBV20-1 to TRBJ2-5, with 9 bases matching TRBD1. V shed 6 bases, J shed 7 bases, and the junction held 12 bases outside the gene matches. The CDR3 is 14 residues long. Germline CDR1 reads DFQATT; CDR2 reads SNEGSKA (reference sequence). The CDR3 spells CSASSGQGVGTQYF. CDR3 nucleotide sequence: TGCAGTGCGTCGTCGGGACAGGGAGTCGGGACCCAGTACTTC.

The J gene is TRBJ2-2, the V gene TRBV5-4, with D perhaps TRBD1 (6 bases). Germline V lookup: CDR1 SGHNT, CDR2 YYREEE (reference sequence). This CDR3 contains 15 residues. The V gene lost 4 bases and the J gene lost 4 bases, with 14 bases spanning the gap. CDR3 residues: CASSKNRVTTGELFF. As DNA, the CDR3 is TGTGCCAGCAGCAAGAACAGGGTTACCACCGGGGAGCTGTTTTTT.

Ten or more counts support this clonotype. The CDR3 loop is CASSLLGGRETQYF. The CDR3 DNA reads TGTGCCAGCAGTTTACTCGGGGGCAGGGAGACCCAGTACTTC. The chain combines TRBV7-2 with TRBJ2-5; D could derive from TRBD1 or TRBD2 (6 bases each). The CDR3 is made up of 14 amino acids. CDR1 SGHTA and CDR2 FQGNSA come from the germline V gene. V gave up 6 bases and J gave up 5 bases, with 16 bases separating them.

Details on this clonotype: Given a much more abundant clone one base away, this may be a read error. This is likely a read error, given that the CDR3 carries no conserved phenylalanine or tryptophan at its end. The gene calls are TRBV12-3 or TRBV12-4 and TRBJ2-1, with 8 nucleotides matching TRBD1. V gave up 6 bases and J gave up 3 bases; unmatched junction bases: 4. CDR3 length: 14 residues. CDR3 nucleotides: TGTGCCAGCAGCCCAGGGGGCTTCTACAATGAGCAGTTCGTC. This gives the protein CASSPGGFYNEQFV.

J is TRBJ2-3 and V is TRBV10-3, with TRBD1 matching 7 bases. CDR3 length: 16 residues. Germline CDR1 is ENHRY and CDR2 is SYGVKD. Germline trimming cut 2 bases from V and 1 base from J; bases unmatched to any gene: 6. The CDR3 bases are TGTGCCATCAGTGAGCTGACAGGGTCGGGCACAGATACGCAGTATTTT. It yields the protein CAISELTGSGTDTQYF.

The sample holds a few counts of this clonotype. CDR3 nucleotides: TGTGCCATCAGTGAGAAGGGAATCGAGCAGTACTTC. Protein: CAISEKGIEQYF. The chain recombines TRBV10-3 with TRBJ2-7; D remains ambiguous. This CDR3 has 12 amino acids. V was pared by 2 bases and J by 6 bases, with 8 bases between. Germline V gene lookup returns CDR1 ENHRY and CDR2 SYGVKD.

The chain couples TRBV10-3 to TRBJ1-6; 7 bases agree with TRBD1. The CDR3 spans 12 residues. CDR1 and CDR2 (germline): ENHRY, SYGVKD. J was trimmed by 10 bases and V by 6 bases; bases with no gene match: 3. CDR3: CAIRQGGSPLHF. The CDR3 DNA reads as TGTGCCATCAGGCAGGGGGGATCACCCCTCCACTTT.

The table lists this clonotype with many counts. The chain joins TRBV4-3 to TRBJ2-7, with TRBD2 matching over 10 bases. Trimming took 0 bases from V and 1 from J; bases not matched to a gene: 9. CDR1 is LGHNA, CDR2 YSLEER, per germline. The CDR3 extends over 18 amino acids. The CDR3 DNA reads TGCGCCAGCAGCCAAGAGGGGCCGGCTAGCGGGGGATCCTACGAGCAGTACTTC. Translating it yields CASSQEGPASGGSYEQYF.

This clonotype was recorded only once. CDR3 region: CASRDPGQGLYGYTF. In nucleotides, the CDR3 is TGTGCCAGCAGGGACCCCGGGCAGGGGCTCTATGGCTACACCTTC. This chain links TRBV28 with TRBJ1-2; a weak D match, TRBD1 (6 bases). Looked up from germline, CDR1 is MDHEN and CDR2 is SYDVKM. Between the trimmed V and J ends, which lost 6 bases and 4 bases, there was a span of 18 bases. This CDR3 spans 15 amino acids.

The rearrangement links TRBV5-1 to TRBJ2-7, with D perhaps matching TRBD1 (6 bases). Germline V gene sequence: CDR1 SGHRS, CDR2 YFSETQ. Trimming took 4 bases from V and 6 from J, leaving 17 bases between them. This CDR3 has 14 residues. The CDR3 DNA sequence: TGCGCCAGCAGCGTCCCGGACAGCTTGTTCGAGCAGTACTTC. Protein sequence: CASSVPDSLFEQYF. Based on the CDR3 plus reference TRBV5-1 and TRBJ2-7, the full variable domain is KAGVTQTPRYLIKTRGQQVTLSCSPISGHRSVSWYQQTPGQGLQFLFEYFSETQRNKGNFPGRFSGRQFSNSRSEMNVSTLELGDSALYLCASSVPDSLFEQYFGPGTRLTVT.

This clonotype was seen only a few times. The V call is TRBV7-3, the J call TRBJ2-3; D is uncertain. The germline V gene encodes CDR1 SGHTA and CDR2 FQGTGA. The CDR3 consists of 13 residues. The V and J ends lost 1 base and 5 bases respectively, with 7 bases between them. CDR3 in amino acids: CASSLSMGDTQYF. Written as DNA, the CDR3 is TGTGCCAGCAGCTTAAGTATGGGAGATACGCAGTATTTT.

This clonotype was detected a few times. The chain uses TRBV7-2 and TRBJ1-2; 7 nucleotides agree with TRBD1. Losses at the gene ends were 5 bases for V and 1 base for J; bases not matched to a gene: 7. CDR1 is SGHTA and CDR2 is FQGNSA in the germline V gene. The CDR3 covers 15 residues. CDR3 region: CASSTGQAFNYGYTF. The CDR3 nucleotides read TGTGCCAGCAGCACCGGACAGGCCTTTAACTATGGCTACACCTTC.

This rearrangement joins TRBV12-3 or TRBV12-4 to TRBJ1-5; 7 nucleotides line up with TRBD1. The CDR3 is made up of 16 amino acids. The ends lost 1 base at V and 3 bases at J; junction bases unmatched: 6. The CDR3 is CASSLGVTGSNQPQHF. Here the CDR3 DNA reads TGTGCCAGCAGTTTAGGCGTGACAGGGTCCAATCAGCCCCAGCATTTT.

The V and J genes are TRBV20-1 and TRBJ2-1, with 7 bases aligning to TRBD2. Germline CDR1 is DFQATT and CDR2 is SNEGSKA (reference sequence). The CDR3 loop spans 14 amino acids. The trim removed 5 bases at V and 5 bases at J, leaving 9 bases unmatched. CDR3 sequence: CSARTPAGHNEQFF. CDR3 bases: TGCAGTGCTCGTACACCAGCGGGGCACAATGAGCAGTTCTTC.

Here the CDR3 DNA reads TGTGCCACCAGCGGCCGGGACAGGGGGCCAGTGAAAGAGCAGTACTTC. Protein: CATSGRDRGPVKEQYF. The chain has TRBV15 and TRBJ2-7; 12 positions agree with TRBD1. CDR3 length: 16 amino acids. Losses at the gene ends were 5 bases for V and 7 bases for J; bases not matched to a gene: 12. CDR1 and CDR2 from the germline V gene are LNHNV and YYDKDF (reference sequence).

V usage is TRBV27 and J usage is TRBJ2-7, with D perhaps matching TRBD1 or TRBD2 (5 bases each). The V end was cut by 7 bases, the J end by 2 bases, with 12 bases between. The CDR3 is made up of 13 amino acids. Per germline, CDR1 MNHEY and CDR2 SMNVEV (reference sequence). The CDR3 nucleotides are TGTGCCAGCACAGCAGGGAGTCCCTACGAGCAGTACTTC. It codes for CASTAGSPYEQYF.

The CDR3 sequence is CASSGNNEQYF. The CDR3 bases are TGTGCCAGCAGTGGAAACAATGAGCAGTACTTC. The chain joins TRBV28 to TRBJ2-1; D is undetermined. The end of the DNA fits TRBJ2-7 better, so the J call may be wrong. This CDR3 contains 11 residues. Per the germline V gene, CDR1 is MDHEN and CDR2 is SYDVKM.

The CDR3 protein is CSAGARLSMETQYF. In DNA form, the CDR3 reads TGCAGCGCCGGGGCGAGGCTTTCCATGGAGACCCAGTACTTC. This sequence joins TRBV29-1 and TRBJ2-5; D possibly uses TRBD1 or TRBD2 (5 bases each). The CDR3 runs to 14 residues. CDR1 is SQVTM, CDR2 ANQGSEA, per germline. V was pared by 7 bases and J by 5 bases, with 20 bases between.

The chain couples TRBV20-1 to TRBJ1-5, with D perhaps TRBD1 (5 bases). CDR1 and CDR2 (germline): DFQATT, SNEGSKA (reference sequence). The CDR3 contains 15 residues. V gave up 3 bases and J gave up 3 bases, with 15 bases separating them. CDR3 region: CSARRAGGYNQPQHF. The CDR3 DNA reads as TGCAGTGCTAGGCGGGCGGGGGGGTACAATCAGCCCCAGCATTTT.